A single sample is the source of the 15 T cell receptor beta chains below, sequenced in a study of cytomegalovirus exposure and HLA in healthy donors. The PCR employed 60 Vbeta primers together with 13 Jbeta primers. Some clones are missing from TCRdb's copy, which holds only in-frame ones; the method was immunoSEQ multiplex PCR. The table lists tens of thousands of clones, approximately 84% of them singletons, with around 1.9% in the top ten. The sample taken for sequencing was PBMCs. The receptors derive from a man between 18 and 35 years old in good health and CMV-seronegative.

This clone was observed a handful of times. The chain combines TRBV7-9 with TRBJ2-5, with 7 bases identical to TRBD2. CDR3 length: 15 residues. The germline gives CDR1 SEHNR, CDR2 FQNEAQ (reference sequence). The V and J ends lost 4 bases and 5 bases, in that order; junction bases with no gene match: 10. The CDR3 DNA follows: TGTGCCAGCAGCTCCATAGCCTGGGGAGGGGAGACCCAGTACTTC. Protein product: CASSSIAWGGETQYF.

The J gene is TRBJ2-7, the V gene TRBV11-2; the D is unclear. V lost 5 bases to trimming and J lost 2 bases, with 7 bases between them. This CDR3 region has 12 residues. In germline, CDR1 is SGHAT, CDR2 FQNNGV. The CDR3 region has the DNA TGTGCCAGCAGCCCACAAGCCTACGAGCAGTACTTC. Translating it yields CASSPQAYEQYF. Filled out from reference TRBV11-2 and TRBJ2-7, the complete variable domain reads EAGVAQSPRYKIIEKRQSVAFWCNPISGHATLYWYQQILGQGPKLLIQFQNNGVVDDSQLPKDRFSAERLKGVDSTLKIQPAKLEDSAVYLCASSPQAYEQYFGPGTRLTVT.

The chain links TRBV15 to TRBJ1-2; D is ambiguous. V was pared by 5 bases and J by 4 bases, with 17 bases between. Germline V lookup: CDR1 LNHNV, CDR2 YYDKDF (reference sequence). CDR3 length equals 15 residues. CDR3: CATSGPGKIVYGYTF. In DNA form, the CDR3 reads TGTGCCACCAGCGGGCCCGGGAAAATCGTCTATGGCTACACCTTC.

This rearrangement joins TRBV28 to TRBJ2-1, with TRBD2 matching over 14 bases. The CDR3 length is 18 residues. Germline CDR1 is MDHEN and CDR2 is SYDVKM. Trimming cost V 5 bases and J 1 base; bases outside gene matches: 7. The CDR3 region is CASSRLAGGMASYNEQFF. The CDR3 nucleotides read TGTGCCAGCAGTCGACTAGCGGGGGGGATGGCTTCCTACAATGAGCAGTTCTTC. Full variable domain (outside the CDR3, taken from reference TRBV28 and TRBJ2-1): DVKVTQSSRYLVKRTGEKVFLECVQDMDHENMFWYRQDPGLGLRLIYFSYDVKMKEKGDIPEGYSVSREKKERFSLILESASTNQTSMYLCASSRLAGGMASYNEQFFGPGTRLTVL.

The chain combines TRBV10-3 with TRBJ2-3, with D possibly TRBD2 on 5 matching bases. The length of the CDR3 is 12 residues. The V end lost 8 bases, the J end lost 4 bases, and 10 bases lay between the germline ends. Germline lookup yields CDR1 ENHRY and CDR2 SYGVKD. CDR3 DNA sequence: TGTGCCATCGCTGGGAGCGCAGATACGCAGTATTTT. Encoded protein: CAIAGSADTQYF.

The rearrangement joins TRBV6-4 to TRBJ2-3; a weak D match, TRBD2 (6 bases). Germline-derived CDR1 and CDR2 are MRHNA and SNTAGT. Between the trimmed V and J ends, which lost 3 bases and 3 bases, there was a span of 7 bases. This CDR3 comprises 13 residues. For the CDR3, the DNA is TGTGCCAGCAGTGATGGGACTACAGATACGCAGTATTTT. As protein: CASSDGTTDTQYF.

V gene TRBV4-1 combines with J gene TRBJ1-5, with 8 bases that match TRBD1. Germline assignment: CDR1 MGHRA and CDR2 YSYEKL. V trimming: 1 base; J trimming: 6 bases; junction bases outside the gene matches: 14. This CDR3 is built from 18 residues. CDR3: CASSQGLPDRERFQPQHF. Here the CDR3 DNA reads TGCGCCAGCAGCCAAGGCCTTCCGGACAGGGAGAGGTTTCAGCCCCAGCATTTT.

Comments on this clone: This sample also contains other DNA sequences that code for the same CDR3. This CDR3 is CASSFNRDGYTF. The CDR3 DNA reads as TGTGCCAGCAGCTTCAACAGGGATGGCTACACCTTC. The chain links TRBV7-9 to TRBJ1-2; possibly TRBD1 for D (6 bases). The CDR3 sequence is 12 residues long. Germline V gene sequence: CDR1 SEHNR, CDR2 FQNEAQ (reference sequence). V lost 3 bases, J lost 6 bases, and 8 bases lay in between.

The chain uses TRBV6-6 and TRBJ1-2; TRBD1 matches 8 bases. The V segment lost 2 bases and the J segment 7 bases; nucleotides outside the gene matches: 6. The CDR3 is made up of 14 amino acids. Germline V gene lookup returns CDR1 MNHNY and CDR2 SVGAGI (reference sequence). The CDR3 loop reads CASSYPGGASGYTF. The CDR3 DNA reads as TGTGCCAGCAGTTACCCAGGGGGCGCCTCTGGCTACACCTTC.

The rearrangement joins TRBV6-5 to TRBJ1-4; 9 bases agree with TRBD1. J was trimmed by 8 bases and V by 8 bases; bases with no gene match: 9. The CDR3 spans 14 residues. Germline V gene lookup returns CDR1 MNHEY and CDR2 SVGAGI. The DNA of the CDR3 is TGTGCCAGCTCAAGCGGGACAGGGACCGAAAAACTGTTTTTT. As protein: CASSSGTGTEKLFF.

V is TRBV6-4 and J is TRBJ2-1; 7 bases match TRBD2. This CDR3 has 13 residues. The junction had 8 bases not matched to a gene; V was cut back by 6 bases and J by 9 bases. Germline values: CDR1 MRHNA, CDR2 SNTAGT. CDR3 loop: CASSLADSGEQFF. The CDR3 DNA reads TGTGCCAGCAGCCTAGCGGATTCGGGTGAGCAGTTCTTC.

This chain uses TRBV29-1 with TRBJ2-6; no firm D call. Germline CDR1 and CDR2: SQVTM and ANQGSEA. Trimming stripped 7 bases from V and 0 bases from J, with 7 bases between. The CDR3 runs to 13 residues. The CDR3 DNA reads as TGCAGCGCTCAGATCTCTGGGGCCAACGTCCTGACTTTC. This translates into CSAQISGANVLTF. Drawing the rest from reference TRBV29-1 and TRBJ2-6, the complete variable domain is SAVISQKPSRDICQRGTSLTIQCQVDSQVTMMFWYRQQPGQSLTLIATANQGSEATYESGFVIDKFPISRPNLTFSTLTVSNMSPEDSSIYLCSAQISGANVLTFGAGSRLTVL.

The V gene is TRBV18, the J gene TRBJ1-1, with TRBD1 as a possible D gene (6 bases). Germline values: CDR1 KGHSH, CDR2 LQKENI. Trimming shortened V by 1 base and J by 5 bases, and 17 bases separated the two germline ends. The CDR3 is made up of 16 amino acids. The CDR3 region has the DNA TGTGCCAGCTCACCACTTCCTCAGGGACAACCTACTGAAGCTTTCTTT. As protein: CASSPLPQGQPTEAFF.

The chain combines TRBV6-1 with TRBJ2-3; 9 nucleotides line up with TRBD2. Trimming cost V 4 bases and J 4 bases; bases outside gene matches: 15. There are 18 residues in the CDR3. Germline CDR1 MNHNS, CDR2 SASEGT. CDR3 sequence: CASSGIAGVSGVPDTQYF. CDR3 DNA sequence: TGTGCCAGCAGTGGTATAGCGGGAGTTTCCGGGGTGCCAGATACGCAGTATTTT.

The V gene is TRBV5-4, the J gene TRBJ2-1; D may be TRBD2 (6 bases). Germline values: CDR1 SGHNT, CDR2 YYREEE (reference sequence). V was clipped by 1 base and J by 5 bases, with 16 bases between them. The CDR3 loop spans 16 amino acids. The DNA for the CDR3 is TGTGCCAGCAGCTTGCGAGGCGGGGTCACGAACAATGAGCAGTTCTTC. Translated: CASSLRGGVTNNEQFF.